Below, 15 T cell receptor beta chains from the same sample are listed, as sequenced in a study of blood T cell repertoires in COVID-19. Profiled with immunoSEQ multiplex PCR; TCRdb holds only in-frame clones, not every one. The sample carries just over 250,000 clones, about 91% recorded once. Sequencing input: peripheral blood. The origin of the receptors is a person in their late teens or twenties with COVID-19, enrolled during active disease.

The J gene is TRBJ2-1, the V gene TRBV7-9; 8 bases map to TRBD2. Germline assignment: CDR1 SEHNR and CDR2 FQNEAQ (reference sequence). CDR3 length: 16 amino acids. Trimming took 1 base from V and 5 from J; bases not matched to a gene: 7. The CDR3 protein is CASSLEAGEVDNEQFF. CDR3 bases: TGTGCCAGCAGCTTAGAAGCGGGAGAGGTCGACAATGAGCAGTTCTTC.

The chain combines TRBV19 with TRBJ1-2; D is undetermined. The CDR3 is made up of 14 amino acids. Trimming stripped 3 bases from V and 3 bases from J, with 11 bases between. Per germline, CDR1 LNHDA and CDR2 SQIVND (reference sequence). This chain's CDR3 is CASSIYSPDYGYTF. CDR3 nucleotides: TGTGCCAGTAGTATTTATTCCCCCGACTATGGCTACACCTTC.

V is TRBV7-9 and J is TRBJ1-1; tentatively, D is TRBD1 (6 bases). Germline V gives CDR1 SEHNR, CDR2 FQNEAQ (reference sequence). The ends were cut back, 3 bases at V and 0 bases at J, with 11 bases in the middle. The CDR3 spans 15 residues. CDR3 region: CASSFPQGMNTEAFF. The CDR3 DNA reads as TGTGCCAGCAGCTTCCCACAGGGAATGAACACTGAAGCTTTCTTT.

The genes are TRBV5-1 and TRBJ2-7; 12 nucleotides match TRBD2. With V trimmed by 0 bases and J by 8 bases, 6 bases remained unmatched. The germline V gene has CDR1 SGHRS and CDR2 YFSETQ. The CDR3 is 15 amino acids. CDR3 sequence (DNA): TGCGCCAGCAGCTTGGAGACTAGCGGGAGAGGAAAGCAGTACTTC. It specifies CASSLETSGRGKQYF.

The CDR3, as DNA: TGTGCCAGCAGTGAAGGACAGGGGGAAATCTACGAGCAGTACTTC. Amino acid sequence: CASSEGQGEIYEQYF. The V gene is TRBV6-1, the J gene TRBJ2-7, with 9 bases matching TRBD1. The J segment lost 3 bases and the V segment lost 1 base, leaving 4 bases of the junction unmatched. Germline loops: CDR1 MNHNS, CDR2 SASEGT. The CDR3 loop spans 15 amino acids.

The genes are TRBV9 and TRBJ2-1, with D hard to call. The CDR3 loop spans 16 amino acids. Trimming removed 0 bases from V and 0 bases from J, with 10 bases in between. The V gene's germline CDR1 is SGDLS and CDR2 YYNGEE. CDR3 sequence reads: CASSVVDKSSYNEQFF. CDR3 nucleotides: TGTGCCAGCAGCGTAGTTGATAAGAGCTCCTACAATGAGCAGTTCTTC. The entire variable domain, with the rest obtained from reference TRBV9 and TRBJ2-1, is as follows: DSGVTQTPKHLITATGQRVTLRCSPRSGDLSVYWYQQSLDQGLQFLIQYYNGEERAKGNILERFSAQQFPDLHSELNLSSLELGDSALYFCASSVVDKSSYNEQFFGPGTRLTVL.

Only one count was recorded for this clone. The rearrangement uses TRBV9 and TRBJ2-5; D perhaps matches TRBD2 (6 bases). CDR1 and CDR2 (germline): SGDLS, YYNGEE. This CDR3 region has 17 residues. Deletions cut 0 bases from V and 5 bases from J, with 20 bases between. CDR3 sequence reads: CASSVGGREQVGETQYF. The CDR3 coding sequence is TGTGCCAGCAGCGTAGGCGGTCGGGAGCAAGTAGGGGAGACCCAGTACTTC.

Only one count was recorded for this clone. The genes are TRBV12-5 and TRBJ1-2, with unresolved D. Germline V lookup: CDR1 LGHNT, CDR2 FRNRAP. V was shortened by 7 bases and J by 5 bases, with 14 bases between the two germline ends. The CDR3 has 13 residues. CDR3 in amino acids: CASEQWERYGYTF. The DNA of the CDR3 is TGTGCTAGTGAGCAGTGGGAGCGGTATGGCTACACCTTC. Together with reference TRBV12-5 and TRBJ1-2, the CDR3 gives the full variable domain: DARVTQTPRHKVTEMGQEVTMRCQPILGHNTVFWYRQTMMQGLELLAYFRNRAPLDDSGMPKDRFSAEMPDATLATLKIQPSEPRDSAVYFCASEQWERYGYTFGSGTRLTVV.

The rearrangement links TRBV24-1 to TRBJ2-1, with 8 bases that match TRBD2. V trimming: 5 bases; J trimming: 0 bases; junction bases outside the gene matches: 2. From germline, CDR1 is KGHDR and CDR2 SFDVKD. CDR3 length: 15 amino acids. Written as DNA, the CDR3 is TGTGCCACCAGTGCCCGGGGGGGCTCCTACAATGAGCAGTTCTTC. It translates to CATSARGGSYNEQFF.

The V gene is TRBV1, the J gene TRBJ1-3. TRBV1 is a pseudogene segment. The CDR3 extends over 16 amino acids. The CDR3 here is CTSDSRRESSGNTIYF. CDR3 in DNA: TGCACCAGCGATTCCCGGAGGGAGAGCTCTGGAAACACCATATATTTT.

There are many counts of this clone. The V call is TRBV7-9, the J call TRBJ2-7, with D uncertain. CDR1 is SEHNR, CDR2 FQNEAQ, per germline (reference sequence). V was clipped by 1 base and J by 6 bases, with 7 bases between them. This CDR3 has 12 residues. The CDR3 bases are TGTGCCAGCAGCTTAGGGCCTGGCGAGCAGTACTTC. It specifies CASSLGPGEQYF.

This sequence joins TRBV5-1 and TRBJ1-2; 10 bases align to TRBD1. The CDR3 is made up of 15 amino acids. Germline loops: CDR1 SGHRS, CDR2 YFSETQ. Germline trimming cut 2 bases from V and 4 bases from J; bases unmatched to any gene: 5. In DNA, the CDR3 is TGCGCCAGCAGCTTAGAAGGACAGGGGGGCTATGGCTACACCTTC. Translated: CASSLEGQGGYGYTF.

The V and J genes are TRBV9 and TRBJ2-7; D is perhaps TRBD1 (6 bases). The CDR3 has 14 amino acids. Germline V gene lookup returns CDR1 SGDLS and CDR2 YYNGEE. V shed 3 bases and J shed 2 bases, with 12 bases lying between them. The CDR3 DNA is TGTGCCAGCAGCGGCGACAGGACCCCCTACGAGCAGTACTTC. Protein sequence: CASSGDRTPYEQYF.

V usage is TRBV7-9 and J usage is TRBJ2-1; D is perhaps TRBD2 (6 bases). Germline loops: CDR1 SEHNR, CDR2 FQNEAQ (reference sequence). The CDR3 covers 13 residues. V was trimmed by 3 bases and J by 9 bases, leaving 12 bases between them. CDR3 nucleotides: TGTGCCAGCAGCTTGGATCAGGGAGGTGAGCAGTTCTTC. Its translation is CASSLDQGGEQFF.

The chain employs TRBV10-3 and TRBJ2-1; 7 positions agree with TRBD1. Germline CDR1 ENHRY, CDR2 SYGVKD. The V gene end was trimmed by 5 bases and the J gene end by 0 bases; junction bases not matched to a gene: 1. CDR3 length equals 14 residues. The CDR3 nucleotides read TGTGCCATCAGTACAGGGGACTCCTACAATGAGCAGTTCTTC. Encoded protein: CAISTGDSYNEQFF.